Following are 18 T cell receptor beta chains from one sample sequenced in a study of blood T cell repertoires in COVID-19. Sequencing used immunoSEQ multiplex PCR; TCRdb keeps in-frame clones, though not all of them. The profile shows around 160,000 clones, 82% of them singletons. The sequencing input was PBMCs or T cells enriched from blood (not recorded which). The receptors derive from a man aged 50 to 59 who had recovered from COVID-19.

The CDR3, as DNA: TGTGCCAGCACTTGGGCCCTCGAGCAGTACTTC. Translation: CASTWALEQYF. The rearrangement joins TRBV25-1 to TRBJ2-7, with unresolved D. The CDR3 contains 11 residues. Trimming left V 7 bases short and J 6 bases short, with 10 bases between. Germline V CDR1 and CDR2: MGHDK, SYGVNS.

The rearrangement joins TRBV6-5 to TRBJ2-5; a weak D match, TRBD1 (6 bases). Germline CDR1 is MNHEY and CDR2 is SVGAGI. V was shortened by 6 bases and J by 7 bases, with 18 bases between the two germline ends. The CDR3 covers 14 residues. In DNA, the CDR3 is TGTGCCAGCAGCGCTGAGAGGGGCAGGGGGACCCAGTACTTC. Its translation: CASSAERGRGTQYF.

This sequence joins TRBV9 and TRBJ2-1; D may be TRBD1 (6 bases). This CDR3 has 13 residues. V was pared by 4 bases and J by 6 bases, with 11 bases between. Germline CDR1 is SGDLS and CDR2 is YYNGEE. DNA of the CDR3: TGTGCCAGCAGCTCCCGGACAGCCAATGAGCAGTTCTTC. This gives the protein CASSSRTANEQFF.

The chain carries TRBV27 and TRBJ2-7; a possible D gene is TRBD1 (6 bases). Germline values: CDR1 MNHEY, CDR2 SMNVEV (reference sequence). This CDR3 comprises 16 residues. V was pared by 5 bases and J by 2 bases, with 19 bases between. CDR3: CASSRGGLPGTYEQYF. The DNA of the CDR3 is TGTGCCAGCAGTCGAGGGGGTCTCCCCGGGACCTACGAGCAGTACTTC.

The V call is TRBV11-2, the J call TRBJ2-1; D might be TRBD1 (7 bases). The CDR3 has 15 residues. V was shortened by 5 bases and J by 1 base, with 12 bases between the two germline ends. Germline assignment: CDR1 SGHAT and CDR2 FQNNGV. The CDR3 nucleotides are TGTGCCAGCAGCGCGGCAGGGGGGTCCTACAATGAGCAGTTCTTC. Translating it yields CASSAAGGSYNEQFF. Full variable domain (outside the CDR3, taken from reference TRBV11-2 and TRBJ2-1): EAGVAQSPRYKIIEKRQSVAFWCNPISGHATLYWYQQILGQGPKLLIQFQNNGVVDDSQLPKDRFSAERLKGVDSTLKIQPAKLEDSAVYLCASSAAGGSYNEQFFGPGTRLTVL.

The gene calls are TRBV28 and TRBJ1-6; D is unresolved. CDR1 is MDHEN, CDR2 SYDVKM, per germline. The CDR3 extends over 12 amino acids. The germline V and J ends were trimmed by 8 bases and 6 bases, with 8 bases remaining between them. The DNA for the CDR3 is TGTGCCAGCGGTTCTATTAATTCACCCCTCCACTTT. Residues: CASGSINSPLHF.

V gene TRBV7-6 combines with J gene TRBJ2-3; no firm D call. Trimming left V 2 bases short and J 1 base short, with 10 bases between. The CDR3 totals 15 residues. CDR1 SGHVS and CDR2 FNYEAQ come from the germline V gene. CDR3 nucleotide sequence: TGTGCCAGCAGCTTAAGCCATAGTGGCACAGATACGCAGTATTTT. This encodes CASSLSHSGTDTQYF.

To note about this clone: In the same sample, other DNA sequences code for this CDR3. V is TRBV11-3 and J is TRBJ2-7, with 11 positions matching TRBD2. Trimming removed 2 bases from V and 3 bases from J; junction bases left unmatched: 0. The CDR3 loop spans 14 amino acids. The germline gives CDR1 SGHNT, CDR2 YENEEA. The CDR3 DNA is TGTGCCAGCAGCTTAACTAGCGGGAGCTACGAGCAGTACTTC. It codes for CASSLTSGSYEQYF. Using reference TRBV11-3 and TRBJ2-7 for the parts outside the CDR3, the full variable domain is EAGVVQSPRYKIIEKKQPVAFWCNPISGHNTLYWYLQNLGQGPELLIRYENEEAVDDSQLPKDRFSAERLKGVDSTLKIQPAELGDSAVYLCASSLTSGSYEQYFGPGTRLTVT.

V gene TRBV28 combines with J gene TRBJ1-1; D is unclear. V lost 10 bases to trimming and J lost 1 base, with 13 bases between them. Per germline, CDR1 MDHEN and CDR2 SYDVKM. The CDR3 sequence is 13 residues long. The CDR3 DNA is TGTGCCACCTCTCTGTGGCAGAACACTGAAGCTTTCTTT. This gives the protein CATSLWQNTEAFF. Full variable domain (rest looked up from reference TRBV28 and TRBJ1-1): DVKVTQSSRYLVKRTGEKVFLECVQDMDHENMFWYRQDPGLGLRLIYFSYDVKMKEKGDIPEGYSVSREKKERFSLILESASTNQTSMYLCATSLWQNTEAFFGQGTRLTVV.

The V and J genes are TRBV5-1 and TRBJ1-3; weak D call: TRBD1 (6 bases). This CDR3 region has 18 residues. Deletions cut 1 base from V and 0 bases from J, with 17 bases between. CDR1 is SGHRS, CDR2 YFSETQ, per germline. The CDR3 DNA reads as TGCGCCAGCAGCTTGTGGGGATCAGGGGATTTCTCTGGAAACACCATATATTTT. Its protein product is CASSLWGSGDFSGNTIYF.

The rearrangement links TRBV28 to TRBJ2-7, with TRBD1 as a possible D gene (6 bases). The CDR3 length is 14 residues. Germline CDR1 and CDR2: MDHEN and SYDVKM. V was cut by 6 bases and J by 3 bases, with 15 bases left in between. The CDR3 DNA follows: TGTGCCAGCAGCTTTACAGGGTCGGACTACGAGCAGTACTTC. Residues: CASSFTGSDYEQYF.

The chain couples TRBV19 to TRBJ1-1; no firm D call. With 5 bases removed from V and 1 base from J, the gap between germline ends came to 11 bases. CDR1 is LNHDA and CDR2 is SQIVND in the germline V gene (reference sequence). The CDR3 loop spans 14 amino acids. This CDR3 is CASSPLRENTEAFF. CDR3 bases: TGTGCCAGTAGTCCTCTCCGGGAGAACACTGAAGCTTTCTTT.

This clone was picked up a small number of times. The chain employs TRBV2 and TRBJ2-1, with 15 bases fitting TRBD2. In germline, CDR1 is SNHLY, CDR2 FYNNEI. The CDR3 has 16 residues. With 2 bases clipped from V and 8 bases from J, the junction kept 4 bases outside the gene matches. CDR3 sequence (DNA): TGTGCCAGCAGTGAAAGGACTAGCGGGAGGGTGGATGAGCAGTTCTTC. It codes for CASSERTSGRVDEQFF.

The chain couples TRBV6-6 to TRBJ1-6; a possible D gene is TRBD1 (5 bases). Germline lookup yields CDR1 MNHNY and CDR2 SVGAGI (reference sequence). This CDR3 comprises 12 residues. Trimming left V 6 bases short and J 15 bases short, with 15 bases between. CDR3 bases: TGTGCCAGCAGCCAGGAGTTTAGGGGCCTCCACTTT. Residues: CASSQEFRGLHF.

This clone was detected ten times or more. The chain links TRBV6-5 to TRBJ1-6; D is undetermined. Trimming pared 6 bases from V and 11 bases from J, leaving 11 bases between. The length of the CDR3 is 12 residues. Germline assignment: CDR1 MNHEY and CDR2 SVGAGI. CDR3 sequence: CASRAGGAPLHF. CDR3 DNA sequence: TGTGCCAGCAGGGCCGGAGGAGCACCCCTCCACTTT.

The genes are TRBV6-5 and TRBJ2-1; 11 positions agree with TRBD2. The CDR3 contains 16 residues. After removal of 2 bases from V and 3 bases from J, the junction contained 3 bases not matched to a gene. Germline values: CDR1 MNHEY, CDR2 SVGAGI. CDR3 nucleotide sequence: TGTGCCAGCAGTTACAGGCTAGCGGGAGGCTACAATGAGCAGTTCTTC. Protein sequence: CASSYRLAGGYNEQFF.

The gene calls are TRBV7-8 and TRBJ1-5; D may be TRBD1 (5 bases). Germline V gene lookup returns CDR1 SGHVS and CDR2 FQNEAQ. The CDR3 sequence is 16 residues long. Trimming cost V 5 bases and J 0 bases, with 14 bases left between them. The CDR3 nucleotides are TGTGCCAGCAGCCCCTGGGGAGGGGATAGCAATCAGCCCCAGCATTTT. This translates into CASSPWGGDSNQPQHF.

This rearrangement joins TRBV3-1 (or the pseudogene TRBV3-2) to TRBJ1-2; unclear D gene. This CDR3 has 15 amino acids. Germline V gene data show CDR1 as LGHDT and CDR2 as YNNKEL (reference sequence). Between the trimmed V and J ends, which lost 0 bases and 4 bases, there was a span of 12 bases. CDR3 DNA sequence: TGTGCCAGCAGCCAAGATCCCGGGTACGGCTATGGCTACACCTTC. Translating it yields CASSQDPGYGYGYTF.